These T cell receptor beta chains were read from a single sample in a study of early T cells in non-severe SARS-CoV-2 infection. TCRdb used MiXCR to reprocess the 5' RACE reads, holding one entry per CDR3 protein. The sample consists of tens of thousands of distinct CDR3 sequences, around 20% of them appearing once. The sequencing here drew on whole blood, taken at baseline. All receptors derive from an adult who was a healthcare worker with PCR-confirmed SARS-CoV-2 infection or an uninfected control (not recorded which). Both conserved end residues are part of each CDR3. The order of the fields is V gene, J gene, D gene, clone size, CDR3 protein, CDR3 DNA. A D gene is named only where the DNA matches it firmly. Only part of the rows carry a size: once, few, many, or a class if the clone is expanded.

>TRBV25-1|TRBJ2-1|TRBD1|medium-sized
CASSVPGQGRDNEQFF
TGTGCCAGCAGTGTTCCGGGACAGGGGAGAGACAATGAGCAGTTCTTC
>TRBV6-1|TRBJ2-1|TRBD1|-
CASRVRQGTSYNEQFF
TGTGCCAGCAGGGTAAGACAGGGGACTTCCTACAATGAGCAGTTCTTC
>TRBV2|TRBJ2-2|-|-
CASREARTGELFF
TGTGCCAGCAGGGAGGCTAGGACCGGGGAGCTGTTTTTT
>TRBV18|TRBJ2-6|-|once
CASSRDLPPESGANVLTF
TGTGCCAGCTCCCGGGACCTTCCTCCGGAGAGTGGGGCCAACGTCCTGACTTTC
>TRBV7-2|TRBJ2-3|-|-
CASSVGHSDTQYF
TGTGCCAGCAGCGTCGGGCATTCAGATACGCAGTATTTT
>TRBV28|TRBJ1-2|TRBD1|many
CASRQGVGNYGYTF
TGTGCCAGCAGACAGGGGGTTGGGAACTATGGCTACACCTTC
>TRBV19|TRBJ2-3|-|few
CASSRGRQESTDTQYF
TGTGCCAGTAGCCGGGGACGCCAAGAAAGCACAGATACGCAGTATTTT
>TRBV29-1|TRBJ1-1|TRBD1|few
CSTAKGAGTEAFF
TGCAGCACCGCTAAGGGGGCTGGCACTGAAGCTTTCTTT
>TRBV7-8|TRBJ1-6|TRBD1|-
CASSKGQGYGNSPLHF
TGTGCCAGCAGCAAGGGACAGGGATATGGTAATTCACCCCTCCACTTT
>TRBV7-9|TRBJ2-2|TRBD1|-
CASSLLIWTGDTGELFF
TGTGCCAGCAGCTTGTTGATCTGGACAGGTGACACCGGGGAGCTGTTTTTT
>TRBV20-1|TRBJ1-5|-|-
CSARSARGYQPQHF
TGCAGTGCTAGATCTGCCAGGGGCTATCAGCCCCAGCATTTT
>TRBV27|TRBJ2-7|TRBD1|-
CASSLDWDRSYEQYF
TGTGCCAGCAGTTTAGATTGGGACAGATCCTACGAGCAGTACTTC
>TRBV5-6|TRBJ2-5|-|few
CASSPVGREETQYF
TGTGCCAGCAGCCCCGTTGGACGGGAAGAGACCCAGTACTTC
>TRBV6-6|TRBJ2-7|-|-
CASTRGDSYEQYF
TGTGCCAGCACCCGAGGAGACAGTTACGAGCAGTACTTC
>TRBV7-2|TRBJ1-1|-|many
CASSLSRRRGGTEAFF
TGTGCCAGCAGCTTAAGCCGTAGGAGGGGTGGAACTGAAGCTTTCTTT
>TRBV3-1|TRBJ1-6|-|few
CASSQLASNSPLHF
TGTGCCAGCAGCCAGCTAGCAAGCAATTCACCCCTCCACTTT
>TRBV4-1|TRBJ1-1|TRBD1|-
CASRPRDREDTEAFF
TGCGCCAGCAGACCTAGAGACAGGGAAGACACTGAAGCTTTCTTT
>TRBV2|TRBJ1-2|-|few
CASTLDSPRGYTF
TGTGCCAGCACCTTGGACAGTCCTAGAGGCTACACCTTC
>TRBV7-9|TRBJ2-1|-|many
CASSFTDEQFF
TGTGCCAGCAGCTTCACGGATGAGCAGTTCTTC
>TRBV19|TRBJ2-4|-|many
CASSIVGSGSSNIQYF
TGTGCCAGTAGTATAGTGGGGTCGGGGTCCTCGAACATTCAGTACTTC
>TRBV28|TRBJ1-5|-|few
CASNLVRGGDQPQHF
TGTGCCAGCAATTTAGTGAGGGGGGGTGATCAGCCCCAGCATTTT
>TRBV27|TRBJ2-3|-|medium-sized
CASSLRSTDTQYF
TGTGCCAGCAGTTTGAGAAGCACAGATACGCAGTATTTT
>TRBV11-1|TRBJ2-3|TRBD2|-
CASSGRGGASTDTQYF
TGTGCCAGCAGCGGGCGCGGGGGGGCTAGCACAGATACGCAGTATTTT
>TRBV11-2|TRBJ1-1|-|few
CASSQRRVTEAFF
TGTGCCAGCAGCCAGAGGAGGGTCACTGAAGCTTTCTTT
>TRBV5-1|TRBJ2-1|TRBD1|-
CASSLAGTGAYNEQFF
TGCGCCAGCAGCTTGGCCGGGACAGGGGCCTACAATGAGCAGTTCTTC
>TRBV9|TRBJ2-2|-|few
CASSVDSSNTGELFF
TGTGCCAGCAGCGTAGACAGCTCGAACACCGGGGAGCTGTTTTTT
>TRBV5-4|TRBJ2-2|TRBD1|-
CASSVGTGSTGELFF
TGTGCCAGCAGCGTAGGGACAGGGAGTACCGGGGAGCTGTTTTTT
>TRBV20-1|TRBJ1-1|TRBD1|few
CSARPGTGMNTEAFF
TGCAGTGCTCGTCCCGGGACAGGTATGAACACTGAAGCTTTCTTT
>TRBV28|TRBJ1-2|-|-
CASSRPSGTNYGYTF
TGTGCCAGCAGCCGACCCTCAGGGACTAACTATGGCTACACCTTC
>TRBV7-9|TRBJ1-2|-|-
CASSPPAGREYGYTF
TGTGCCAGCAGCCCTCCAGCGGGGCGGGAATATGGCTACACCTTC
>TRBV3-1|TRBJ2-6|-|few
CASSQVAGFVSGANVLTF
TGTGCCAGCAGCCAAGTGGCAGGGTTCGTCTCTGGGGCCAACGTCCTGACTTTC
>TRBV5-5|TRBJ2-1|-|few
CASSFSTFSYNEQFF
TGTGCCAGCAGCTTCAGCACCTTCTCCTACAATGAGCAGTTCTTC
>TRBV7-7|TRBJ2-5|TRBD2|-
CASSLGGRAEETQYF
TGTGCCAGCAGCTTAGGGGGGAGGGCCGAAGAGACCCAGTACTTC
>TRBV27|TRBJ2-7|TRBD2|few
CASSPLAGEGREYF
TGTGCCAGCAGTCCTCTAGCGGGAGAAGGCAGGGAGTACTTC
>TRBV9|TRBJ1-6|TRBD1|few
CASSPGQGSYNSPLHF
TGTGCCAGCAGCCCCGGACAGGGGAGCTATAATTCACCCCTCCACTTT
>TRBV24-1|TRBJ2-6|-|-
CATSVSGANVLTF
TGTGCCACCAGTGTCTCTGGGGCCAACGTCCTGACTTTC
>TRBV7-9|TRBJ1-2|-|-
CASSPHRQNYGYTF
TGTGCCAGCAGCCCGCACCGACAGAACTATGGCTACACCTTC
>TRBV5-1|TRBJ1-1|-|few
CASSPGRTMNTEAFF
TGCGCCAGCAGCCCAGGACGGACCATGAACACTGAAGCTTTCTTT
>TRBV5-6|TRBJ2-1|-|-
CASSFTGIQISEQFF
TGTGCCAGCAGCTTTACCGGGATTCAAATATCGGAGCAGTTCTTC
>TRBV9|TRBJ1-4|-|-
CASSVRQGMTNEKLFF
TGTGCCAGCAGCGTAAGGCAGGGAATGACTAATGAAAAACTGTTTTTT
>TRBV12-2|TRBJ2-5|-|-
CASRPWDYQYF
TGTGCAAGTCGCCCTTGGGACTACCAGTACTTC
>TRBV7-8|TRBJ2-3|-|-
CASSPGGSTDTQYF
TGTGCCAGCTCCCCAGGCGGGAGCACAGATACGCAGTATTTT
>TRBV7-6|TRBJ2-1|TRBD2|many
CASSSGLAGPPEQFF
TGTGCCAGCAGCTCGGGACTAGCGGGACCCCCGGAGCAGTTCTTC
>TRBV5-4|TRBJ2-2|TRBD1|many
CASSPTQGARTGELFF
TGTGCCAGCAGCCCCACACAGGGGGCGCGTACCGGGGAGCTGTTTTTT
>TRBV12-3/TRBV12-4|TRBJ1-4|TRBD1|few
CASSLRGQSNEKLFF
TGTGCCAGCAGTTTACGGGGACAGTCAAATGAAAAACTGTTTTTT
>TRBV7-9|TRBJ2-7|-|-
CASSLGYYEQYF
TGTGCCAGCAGCTTAGGATACTACGAGCAGTACTTC
>TRBV6-1|TRBJ1-1|-|-
CASRRDRQGTEAFF
TGTGCCAGCCGGCGGGACCGCCAAGGGACTGAAGCTTTCTTT
>TRBV5-1|TRBJ1-1|-|-
CASRLQIGVPEAFF
TGCGCCAGCAGACTACAGATTGGGGTCCCTGAAGCTTTCTTT
>TRBV29-1|TRBJ1-5|-|many
CSVNLGSGNQPQHF
TGCAGCGTTAACCTCGGGTCAGGGAATCAGCCCCAGCATTTT
>TRBV21-1|TRBJ1-2|-|many
CARMGTAVWFYGYTF
TGTGCCAGGATGGGGACAGCGGTCTGGTTCTATGGCTACACCTTC
>TRBV11-2|TRBJ2-2|TRBD2|-
CASSLGLASGELFF
TGTGCCAGCAGCTTGGGACTAGCGAGCGGGGAGCTGTTTTTT
>TRBV7-2|TRBJ2-5|-|many
CASSRDRAEETQYF
TGTGCCAGCAGTAGGGACCGGGCTGAAGAGACCCAGTACTTC